This entry lists 23 T cell receptor beta chains sequenced from one sample in a study of blood T cells in healthy people across ages. The second PCR ran 7 to 11 cycles with a sample-barcoded 5' primer and J-beta primers. In TCRdb, the 5' RACE reads were re-called with MiXCR into one record per CDR3 protein. Of over 550,000 distinct CDR3 sequences in the sample, 25% to 30% were seen once. The material sequenced was blood. The origin of the receptors is a woman aged 80 or over in good health.

The J gene is TRBJ2-3, the V gene TRBV4-2; D gene uncertain. V was cut by 0 bases and J by 0 bases, with 4 bases left in between. CDR1 LGHNA and CDR2 YNFKEQ come from the germline V gene. The CDR3 is made up of 14 amino acids. CDR3 amino acids: CASSQEWSTDTQYF. CDR3 DNA sequence: TGTGCCAGCAGCCAAGAGTGGAGCACAGATACGCAGTATTTT.

The CDR3 bases are TGCAGCGTTCGATCGGGGGTCGACACAGATACGCAGTATTTT. Protein sequence: CSVRSGVDTDTQYF. The chain carries TRBV29-1 and TRBJ2-3, with TRBD2 as a possible D gene (6 bases). V lost 5 bases and J 2 bases, leaving 14 bases between the germline ends. Looked up from germline, CDR1 is SQVTM and CDR2 is ANQGSEA. The CDR3 runs 14 residues.

There are a few counts of this clonotype. The CDR3 region is CASSQGQDQTNTEAFF. CDR3 DNA sequence: TGTGCCAGCAGCCAAGGACAGGACCAAACTAACACTGAAGCTTTCTTT. This chain connects TRBV4-2 to TRBJ1-1; D is perhaps TRBD1 (6 bases). This CDR3 spans 16 amino acids. The V end was cut by 1 base, the J end by 2 bases, with 14 bases between. In germline, CDR1 is LGHNA, CDR2 YNFKEQ.

V and J are TRBV6-1 and TRBJ1-4; D might be TRBD1 (5 bases). CDR3 length: 15 amino acids. In germline, CDR1 is MNHNS, CDR2 SASEGT. The germline V and J ends were trimmed by 5 bases and 8 bases, with 18 bases remaining between them. In DNA, the CDR3 is TGTGCCAGCAGTCTTCACGGGACGCTGGAGGAAAAACTGTTTTTT. This gives the protein CASSLHGTLEEKLFF.

The chain is built from TRBV11-3 and TRBJ2-1; 13 bases line up with TRBD2. The CDR3 consists of 20 residues. J gave up 3 bases and V 5 bases, and 16 bases lay outside the gene matches. Germline-derived CDR1 and CDR2 are SGHNT and YENEEA. The CDR3 protein is CASSGITLAGGGRDYNEQFF. CDR3 DNA sequence: TGTGCCAGCAGCGGGATCACACTAGCGGGAGGGGGTCGTGACTACAATGAGCAGTTCTTC.

This clonotype was seen a few times. Possible read error: a much larger clone is one base away. The chain recombines TRBV7-3 with TRBJ2-1; the D gene is possibly TRBD2 (7 bases). From germline, CDR1 is SGHTA and CDR2 FQGTGA. Trimming took off 9 bases at V and 9 bases at J, with 24 bases between the two ends. The CDR3 sequence is 15 residues long. The CDR3 DNA is TGTGCCAGTAGCGATCTGGGAAGGGGGGGCAGTGAGCAGTTCTTC. Translated, it gives CASSDLGRGGSEQFF.

In regard to this clonotype: This may stem from a read error, because a much larger clone lies one nucleotide away. The V call is TRBV6-1, the J call TRBJ2-7, with TRBD1 as a possible D gene (5 bases). V was pared by 6 bases and J by 7 bases, with 34 bases between. Germline CDR1 is MNHNS and CDR2 is SASEGT. The CDR3 is 19 amino acids. DNA of the CDR3: TGTGCCAGCAGACGTCGTGTAGGGTCAGGGTCGGTGGGATACAATGAGCAGTACTTC. Residues: CASRRRVGSGSVGYNEQYF.

This clonotype was recorded many times. The V call is TRBV6-1, the J call TRBJ2-7; TRBD1 matches 7 bases. Germline lookup yields CDR1 MNHNS and CDR2 SASEGT. The CDR3 has 16 residues. Trimming took 6 bases from V and 0 from J; bases not matched to a gene: 11. The CDR3 loop reads CASSTSPGQSSYEQYF. The CDR3 coding sequence is TGTGCCAGCAGCACCTCTCCGGGACAGAGCTCCTACGAGCAGTACTTC.

Note on this clonotype: A much larger clone differs from this one at a single base, so this may be a read error. The chain employs TRBV4-2 and TRBJ1-4; D ambiguous. Deletions cut 4 bases from V and 1 base from J, with 7 bases between. This CDR3 spans 14 amino acids. Germline V lookup: CDR1 LGHNA, CDR2 YNFKEQ. DNA of the CDR3: TGTGCCAGCAGCCCGGACGTAACTAATGAAAAACTGTTTTTT. It yields the protein CASSPDVTNEKLFF.

Concerning this clonotype itself: A much more abundant neighbour one base away suggests this may be a read error. The chain combines TRBV28 with TRBJ2-1; 14 positions match TRBD2. The CDR3 has 15 amino acids. In germline, CDR1 is MDHEN, CDR2 SYDVKM. V was pared by 6 bases and J by 10 bases, with 8 bases of the junction left unmatched. The CDR3 loop reads CASRPGLAGVYEQFF. The CDR3 DNA follows: TGTGCCAGCAGACCGGGACTAGCGGGGGTCTACGAGCAGTTCTTC.

With regard to this clonotype: Possible read error: a much larger clone is one base away. This rearrangement joins TRBV6-5 to TRBJ2-5, with a possible D match to TRBD2 (5 bases). Germline V gene sequence: CDR1 MNHEY, CDR2 SVGAGI. Trimming cost V 3 bases and J 11 bases, with 19 bases left between them. There are 14 residues in the CDR3. This CDR3 is CASSYSGLAYGQYF. CDR3 DNA sequence: TGTGCCAGCAGTTATTCCGGACTCGCTTACGGGCAGTACTTC.

The rearrangement uses TRBV3-1 and TRBJ1-2; TRBD1 is a possible D gene (5 bases). This CDR3 spans 12 amino acids. CDR1 and CDR2 from the germline V gene are LGHDT and YNNKEL (reference sequence). With 7 bases removed from V and 8 bases from J, the gap between germline ends came to 14 bases. The CDR3 DNA reads as TGTGCCAGCACCCAGGGAGGAAACGGCTACACCTTC. Encoded protein: CASTQGGNGYTF.

This clonotype was seen repeatedly, ten times or more. The chain employs TRBV20-1 and TRBJ1-5; 11 positions agree with TRBD1. Germline CDR1 DFQATT, CDR2 SNEGSKA (reference sequence). The ends lost 5 bases at V and 1 base at J; junction bases unmatched: 7. The CDR3 consists of 16 residues. The CDR3 DNA follows: TGCAGTGCTGGGACAGGGGGGGTCGGGAGCAATCAGCCCCAGCATTTT. Its protein product is CSAGTGGVGSNQPQHF.

The chain recombines TRBV29-1 with TRBJ1-2; maybe TRBD1 (6 bases). The germline V gene encodes CDR1 SQVTM and CDR2 ANQGSEA. Trimming stripped 3 bases from V and 4 bases from J, with 18 bases between. The CDR3 is 15 residues long. CDR3: CSVEGDPGESYGYTF. DNA for the CDR3: TGCAGCGTTGAGGGGGACCCAGGGGAGAGCTATGGCTACACCTTC.

This clonotype was seen a handful of times. Since a much larger clone is just one base distant, this may be a read error. The V and J genes are TRBV5-1 and TRBJ1-6; D ambiguous. Trimming pared 3 bases from V and 5 bases from J, leaving 9 bases between. CDR1 and CDR2 from the germline V gene are SGHRS and YFSETQ. This CDR3 spans 14 amino acids. The CDR3 DNA reads TGCGCCAGCAGCTGGCAAGGGAATAATTCACCCCTCCACTTT. Translating gives CASSWQGNNSPLHF.

The V and J genes are TRBV3-1 and TRBJ2-6; the D gene is possibly TRBD2 (6 bases). CDR1 is LGHDT and CDR2 is YNNKEL in the germline V gene (reference sequence). This CDR3 has 21 residues. V dropped 2 bases and J dropped 0 bases, with 23 bases sitting between them. CDR3 DNA: TGTGCCAGCAGCCAATATTATCGGGGGTCAAACTCATACTCTGGGGCCAACGTCCTGACTTTC. This encodes CASSQYYRGSNSYSGANVLTF.

In its sample, this clonotype was seen many times. The genes are TRBV5-6 and TRBJ2-7, with a possible D match to TRBD1 (5 bases). Germline V gene data show CDR1 as SGHDT and CDR2 as YYEEEE. This CDR3 is 13 amino acids long. Trimming cost V 1 base and J 5 bases, with 10 bases left between them. The CDR3: CASSLRGGNEQYF. In DNA, the CDR3 is TGTGCCAGCAGCTTGAGGGGTGGGAACGAGCAGTACTTC.

As concerns this clonotype: One base away lies a much larger clone, so this may be a sequencing read error. CDR3 nucleotides: TGTTCCAGCAGCCTGGCAGCCTATGGCTACACCTTC. Protein sequence: CSSSLAAYGYTF. The chain carries TRBV7-9 and TRBJ1-2, with D hard to call. The CDR3 is 12 residues long. Germline V gene data show CDR1 as SEHNR and CDR2 as FQNEAQ (reference sequence).

This clonotype was picked up many times. The rearrangement links TRBV20-1 to TRBJ2-5; the D is unclear. In germline, CDR1 is DFQATT, CDR2 SNEGSKA (reference sequence). The V end was cut by 6 bases, the J end by 4 bases, with 12 bases between. The length of the CDR3 is 12 residues. The CDR3: CSASLSLETQYF. In DNA form, the CDR3 reads TGCAGTGCCTCCCTTAGCTTAGAGACCCAGTACTTC.

V usage is TRBV11-2 and J usage is TRBJ1-1; TRBD1 might be the D (6 bases). The V end was cut by 7 bases, the J end by 1 base, with 13 bases between. Germline CDR1 is SGHAT and CDR2 is FQNNGV. The CDR3 is made up of 14 amino acids. CDR3 bases: TGTGCCAGCAACCAGCAGGGGAGGAACACTGAAGCTTTCTTT. This codes for CASNQQGRNTEAFF.

The table lists this clonotype with many counts. The chain employs TRBV5-6 and TRBJ1-6; D gene unclear. Looked up from germline, CDR1 is SGHDT and CDR2 is YYEEEE. The CDR3 runs 14 residues. Trimming took 0 bases from V and 4 from J, leaving 5 bases between them. Here the CDR3 reads CASSLGHYNSPLHF. Written as DNA, the CDR3 is TGTGCCAGCAGCTTGGGACATTATAATTCACCCCTCCACTTT. The variable domain in full, with the rest retrieved from reference TRBV5-6 and TRBJ1-6, is DAGVTQSPTHLIKTRGQQVTLRCSPKSGHDTVSWYQQALGQGPQFIFQYYEEEERQRGNFPDRFSGHQFPNYSSELNVNALLLGDSALYLCASSLGHYNSPLHFGNGTRLTVT.

This clonotype was seen a single time. V is TRBV20-1 and J is TRBJ2-7; D is ambiguous. The J call may be faulty, since TRBJ2-5 better matches the DNA end. Germline assignment: CDR1 DFQATT and CDR2 SNEGSKA (reference sequence). The CDR3 covers 18 residues. DNA of the CDR3: TGCAGTGCTAGAGATGATGTGGGTCTTTTCTCGATTGTGGAGACCCAGTACTTC. This codes for CSARDDVGLFSIVETQYF.

This clonotype was picked up many times. V usage is TRBV29-1 and J usage is TRBJ1-1; D unresolved. Germline CDR1 reads SQVTM; CDR2 reads ANQGSEA. V was clipped by 5 bases and J by 4 bases, with 20 bases between them. The CDR3 has 15 residues. The CDR3 loop reads CSVRWPQGWGTEAFF. The CDR3 bases are TGCAGCGTTCGGTGGCCCCAAGGATGGGGCACTGAAGCTTTCTTT.